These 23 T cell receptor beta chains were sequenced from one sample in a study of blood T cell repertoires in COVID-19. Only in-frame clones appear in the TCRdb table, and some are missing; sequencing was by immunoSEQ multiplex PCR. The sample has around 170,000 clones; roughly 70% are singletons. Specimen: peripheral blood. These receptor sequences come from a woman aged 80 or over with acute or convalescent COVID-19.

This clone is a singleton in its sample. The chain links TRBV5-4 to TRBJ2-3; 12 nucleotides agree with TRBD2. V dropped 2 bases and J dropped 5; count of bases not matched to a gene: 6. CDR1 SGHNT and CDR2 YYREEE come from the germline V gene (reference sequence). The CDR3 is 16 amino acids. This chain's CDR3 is CASSLRTSGILDTQYF. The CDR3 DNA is TGTGCCAGCAGCTTAAGGACTAGCGGGATTTTAGATACGCAGTATTTT.

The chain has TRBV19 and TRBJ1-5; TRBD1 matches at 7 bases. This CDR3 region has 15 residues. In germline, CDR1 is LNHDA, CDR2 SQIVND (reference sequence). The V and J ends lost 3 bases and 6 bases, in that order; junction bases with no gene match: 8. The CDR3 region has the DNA TGTGCCAGTAGTATCCCGGCAGGGGGGATTCAGCCCCAGCATTTT. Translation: CASSIPAGGIQPQHF.

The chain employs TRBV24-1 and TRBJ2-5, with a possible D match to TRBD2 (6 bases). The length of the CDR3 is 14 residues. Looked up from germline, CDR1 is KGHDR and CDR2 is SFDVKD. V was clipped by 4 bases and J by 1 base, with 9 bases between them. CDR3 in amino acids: CATSDPGLQETQYF. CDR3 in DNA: TGTGCCACCAGTGACCCGGGACTCCAAGAGACCCAGTACTTC.

Here the CDR3 DNA reads TGTGCCAGCAGCCACCGGGGGGCTGACACTGAAGCTTTCTTT. It specifies CASSHRGADTEAFF. V usage is TRBV28 and J usage is TRBJ1-1, with D maybe TRBD1 (6 bases). The V and J ends lost 6 bases and 3 bases respectively, with 14 bases between them. The CDR3 extends over 14 amino acids. Germline lookup yields CDR1 MDHEN and CDR2 SYDVKM.

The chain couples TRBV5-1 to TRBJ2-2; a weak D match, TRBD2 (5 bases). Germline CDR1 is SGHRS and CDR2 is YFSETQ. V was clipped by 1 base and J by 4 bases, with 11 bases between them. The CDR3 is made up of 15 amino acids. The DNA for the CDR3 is TGCGCCAGCAGCTTGACGCTAGCAGGCACCGGGGAGCTGTTTTTT. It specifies CASSLTLAGTGELFF.

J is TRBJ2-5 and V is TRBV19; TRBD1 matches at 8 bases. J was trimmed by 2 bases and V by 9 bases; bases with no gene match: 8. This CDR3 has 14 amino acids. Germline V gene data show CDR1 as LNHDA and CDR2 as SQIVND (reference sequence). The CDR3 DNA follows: TGTGCCAGCTCGGGACAGGCCTATCAAGAGACCCAGTACTTC. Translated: CASSGQAYQETQYF.

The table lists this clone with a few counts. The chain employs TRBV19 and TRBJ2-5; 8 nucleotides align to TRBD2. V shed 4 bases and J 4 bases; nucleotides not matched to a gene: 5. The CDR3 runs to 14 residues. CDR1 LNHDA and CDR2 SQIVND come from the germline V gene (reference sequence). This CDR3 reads CASSTRTSSETQYF. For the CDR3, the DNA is TGTGCCAGTAGTACGCGGACTAGCTCAGAGACCCAGTACTTC. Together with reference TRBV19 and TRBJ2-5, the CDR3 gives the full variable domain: DGGITQSPKYLFRKEGQNVTLSCEQNLNHDAMYWYRQDPGQGLRLIYYSQIVNDFQKGDIAEGYSVSREKKESFPLTVTSAQKNPTAFYLCASSTRTSSETQYFGPGTRLLVL.

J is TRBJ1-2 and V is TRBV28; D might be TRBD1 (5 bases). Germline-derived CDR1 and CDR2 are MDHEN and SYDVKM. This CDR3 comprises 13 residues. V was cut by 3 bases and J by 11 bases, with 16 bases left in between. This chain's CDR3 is CASSLGGNYRYTF. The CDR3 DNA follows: TGTGCCAGCAGTTTGGGGGGTAACTATAGGTACACCTTC.

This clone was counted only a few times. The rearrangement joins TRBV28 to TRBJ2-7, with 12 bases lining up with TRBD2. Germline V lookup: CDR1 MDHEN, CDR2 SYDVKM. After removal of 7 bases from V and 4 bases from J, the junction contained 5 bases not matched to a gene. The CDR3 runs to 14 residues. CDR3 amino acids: CASTGTSGLYEQYF. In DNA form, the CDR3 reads TGTGCCAGCACCGGGACTAGCGGGTTATACGAGCAGTACTTC. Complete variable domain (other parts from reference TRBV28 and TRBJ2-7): DVKVTQSSRYLVKRTGEKVFLECVQDMDHENMFWYRQDPGLGLRLIYFSYDVKMKEKGDIPEGYSVSREKKERFSLILESASTNQTSMYLCASTGTSGLYEQYFGPGTRLTVT.

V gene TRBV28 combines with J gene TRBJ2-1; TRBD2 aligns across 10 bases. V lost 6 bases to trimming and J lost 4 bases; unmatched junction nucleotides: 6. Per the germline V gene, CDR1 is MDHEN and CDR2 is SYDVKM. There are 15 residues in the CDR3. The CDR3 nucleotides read TGTGCCAGCAGGGTACTAGCGGGAAGTTACAATGAGCAGTTCTTC. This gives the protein CASRVLAGSYNEQFF.

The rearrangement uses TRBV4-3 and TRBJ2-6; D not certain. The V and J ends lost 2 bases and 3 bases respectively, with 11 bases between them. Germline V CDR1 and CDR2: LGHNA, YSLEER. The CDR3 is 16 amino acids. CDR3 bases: TGCGCCAGCAGCCAATCCGGGTGGGTTGGGGCCAACGTCCTGACTTTC. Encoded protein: CASSQSGWVGANVLTF.

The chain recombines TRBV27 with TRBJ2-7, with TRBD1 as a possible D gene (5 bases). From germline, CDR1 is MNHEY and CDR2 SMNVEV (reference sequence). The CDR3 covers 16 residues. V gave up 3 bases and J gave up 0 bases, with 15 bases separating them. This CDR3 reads CASSFQGTPASYEQYF. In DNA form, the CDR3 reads TGTGCCAGCAGTTTCCAGGGCACCCCAGCCTCCTACGAGCAGTACTTC.

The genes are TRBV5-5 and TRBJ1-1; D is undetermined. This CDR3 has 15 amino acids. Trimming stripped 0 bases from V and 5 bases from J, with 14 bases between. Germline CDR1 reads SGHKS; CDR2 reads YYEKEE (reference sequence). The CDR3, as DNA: TGTGCCAGCAGCTTGGAGGAGGGTTGGGGAACTGAAGCTTTCTTT. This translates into CASSLEEGWGTEAFF.

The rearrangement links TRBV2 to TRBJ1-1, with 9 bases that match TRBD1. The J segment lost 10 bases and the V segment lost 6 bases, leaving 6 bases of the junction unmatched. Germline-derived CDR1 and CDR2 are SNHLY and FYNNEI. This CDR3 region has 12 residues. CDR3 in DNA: TGTGCCAGCAGAACAGGGGGCTATGTAGCTTTCTTT. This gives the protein CASRTGGYVAFF.

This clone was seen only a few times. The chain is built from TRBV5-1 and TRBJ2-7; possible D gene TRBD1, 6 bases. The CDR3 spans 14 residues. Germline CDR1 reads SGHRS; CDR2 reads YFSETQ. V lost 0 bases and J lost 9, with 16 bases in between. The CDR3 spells CASSLVPGELSQYF. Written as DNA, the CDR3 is TGCGCCAGCAGCTTGGTTCCAGGGGAGCTCTCGCAGTACTTC.

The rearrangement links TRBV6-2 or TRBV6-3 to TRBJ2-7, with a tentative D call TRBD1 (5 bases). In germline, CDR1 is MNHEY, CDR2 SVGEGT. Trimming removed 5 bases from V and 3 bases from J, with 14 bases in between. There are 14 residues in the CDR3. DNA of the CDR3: TGTGCCAGCAGTCGACCCCGGACAATCTACGAGCAGTACTTC. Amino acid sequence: CASSRPRTIYEQYF.

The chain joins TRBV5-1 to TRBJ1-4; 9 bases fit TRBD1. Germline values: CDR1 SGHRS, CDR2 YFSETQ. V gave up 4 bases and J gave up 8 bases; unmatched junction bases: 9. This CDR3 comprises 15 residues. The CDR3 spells CASSREGQGWEKLFF. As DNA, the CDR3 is TGCGCCAGCAGCAGAGAGGGACAGGGTTGGGAAAAACTGTTTTTT.

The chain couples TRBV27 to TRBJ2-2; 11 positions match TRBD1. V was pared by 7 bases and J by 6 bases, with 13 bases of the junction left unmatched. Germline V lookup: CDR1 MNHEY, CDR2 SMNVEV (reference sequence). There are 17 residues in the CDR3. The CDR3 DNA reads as TGTGCCAGCACCTCGGTATTCGGACAGGGGGCTTCCGGGGAGCTGTTTTTT. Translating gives CASTSVFGQGASGELFF.

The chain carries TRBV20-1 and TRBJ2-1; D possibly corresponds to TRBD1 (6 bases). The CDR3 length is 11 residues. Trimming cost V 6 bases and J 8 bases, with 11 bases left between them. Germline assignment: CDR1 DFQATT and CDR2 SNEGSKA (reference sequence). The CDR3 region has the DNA TGCAGTGCAGTGCGACAGGATGAGCAGTTCTTC. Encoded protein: CSAVRQDEQFF.

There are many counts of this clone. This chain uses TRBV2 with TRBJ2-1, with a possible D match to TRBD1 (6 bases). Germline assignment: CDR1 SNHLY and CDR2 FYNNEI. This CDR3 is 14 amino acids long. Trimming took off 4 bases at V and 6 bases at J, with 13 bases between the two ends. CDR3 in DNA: TGTGCCAGCAGTGGTACAGGGACCTCCAATGAGCAGTTCTTC. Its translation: CASSGTGTSNEQFF.

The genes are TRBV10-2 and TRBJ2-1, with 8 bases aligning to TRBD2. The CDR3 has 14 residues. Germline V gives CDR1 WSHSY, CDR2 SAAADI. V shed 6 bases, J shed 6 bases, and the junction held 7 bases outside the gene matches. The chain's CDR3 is CASRISGNGNEQFF. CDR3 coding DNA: TGCGCCAGCAGGATTAGCGGGAACGGCAATGAGCAGTTCTTC.

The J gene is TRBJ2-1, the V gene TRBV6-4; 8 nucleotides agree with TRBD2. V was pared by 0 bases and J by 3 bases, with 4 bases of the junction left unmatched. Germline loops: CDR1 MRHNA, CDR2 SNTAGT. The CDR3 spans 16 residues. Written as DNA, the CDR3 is TGTGCCAGCAGTGACTCAGGGACTAGGGGCTACAATGAGCAGTTCTTC. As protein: CASSDSGTRGYNEQFF.

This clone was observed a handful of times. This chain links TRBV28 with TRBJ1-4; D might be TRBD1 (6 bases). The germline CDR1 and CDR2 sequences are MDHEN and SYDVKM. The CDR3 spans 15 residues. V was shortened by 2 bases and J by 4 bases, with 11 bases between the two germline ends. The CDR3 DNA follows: TGTGCCAGCAGTTTACTGGGGGCCAATAATGAAAAACTGTTTTTT. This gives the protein CASSLLGANNEKLFF.